This T cell receptor (beta chain) was captured by sequencing in a study of T-cell memory formation after mild COVID-19. TCRdb recomputed calls from the 5' RACE reads with MiXCR, one row per CDR3 protein. The table lists 250,000 to 300,000 distinct CDR3 sequences, 15% to 20% of them singletons. The CDR3 totals 12 residues. V lost 4 bases and J lost 13, with 16 bases in between. Germline V CDR1 and CDR2: SGHKS, YYEKEE (reference sequence). Study observations and caveats: Contracting clones localized mainly to CM and EM when CD4+ and mainly to EMRA when CD8+. From day 15 to 85, contracting clones were balanced between CD4 and CD8, whereas later expanders leaned toward CD4+.

This clonotype was counted between two and nine times. The antigen remains undetermined. The genes are TRBV5-5 and TRBJ2-3, with D perhaps TRBD2 (6 bases). The sample consisted of PBMCs or a T cell subset sorted from them (not recorded which). This clonotype originated in a man aged 18 to 30 who had mild COVID-19 (a few samples of this study predate the infection). Cell type and time point are not known. DNA of the CDR3: TGTGCCAGCAGCCCTGGGCGGGGCAGGGAGTATTTT. Its translation: CASSPGRGREYF.